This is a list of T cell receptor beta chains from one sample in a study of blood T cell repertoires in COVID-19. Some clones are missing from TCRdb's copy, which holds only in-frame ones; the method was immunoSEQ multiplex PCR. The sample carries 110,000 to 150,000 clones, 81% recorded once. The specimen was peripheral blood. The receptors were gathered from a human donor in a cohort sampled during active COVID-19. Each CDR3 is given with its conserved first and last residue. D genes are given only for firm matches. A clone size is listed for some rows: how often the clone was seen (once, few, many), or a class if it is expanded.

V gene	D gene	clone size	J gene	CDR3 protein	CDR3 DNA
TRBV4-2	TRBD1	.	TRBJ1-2	CASSQDVDRSNYGYTF	TGTGCCAGCAGCCAAGATGTGGACAGGTCTAACTATGGCTACACCTTC
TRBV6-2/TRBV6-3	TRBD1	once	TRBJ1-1	CASSSIYRGTEAFF	TGTGCCAGCAGTTCCATATACAGGGGGACTGAAGCTTTCTTT
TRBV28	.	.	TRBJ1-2	CASSLPVGVTSNYGYTF	TGTGCCAGCAGTTTACCGGTAGGAGTAACGTCTAACTATGGCTACACCTTC
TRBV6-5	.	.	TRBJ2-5	CASSLRLAQETQYF	TGTGCCAGCAGTCTCCGGTTAGCCCAAGAGACCCAGTACTTC
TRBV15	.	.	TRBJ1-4	CATSRDLGASEKLFF	TGTGCCACCAGCAGAGATTTGGGGGCGAGTGAAAAACTGTTTTTT
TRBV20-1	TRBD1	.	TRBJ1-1	CSASGQGGTEAFF	TGCAGTGCTAGTGGACAGGGAGGAACTGAAGCTTTCTTT
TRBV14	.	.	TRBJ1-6	CASSQEISGVSPLHF	TGTGCCAGCAGCCAAGAGATTTCAGGGGTATCACCCCTCCACTTT
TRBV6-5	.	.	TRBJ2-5	CASTPGGQETQYF	TGTGCCAGCACCCCCGGGGGCCAAGAGACCCAGTACTTC
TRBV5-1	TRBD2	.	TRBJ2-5	CASSPGTSGGETQYF	TGCGCCAGCAGCCCCGGGACTAGCGGGGGGGAGACCCAGTACTTC
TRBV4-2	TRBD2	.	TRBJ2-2	CASSQEAAGGPYGELFF	TGTGCCAGCAGCCAAGAGGCAGCGGGAGGGCCGTACGGGGAGCTGTTTTTT
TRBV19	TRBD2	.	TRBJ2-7	CASSPRVLGLATYEQYF	TGTGCCAGTAGCCCCCGAGTTCTGGGACTAGCGACTTACGAGCAGTACTTC
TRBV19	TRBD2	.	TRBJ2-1	CASSLSGLAENNEQFF	TGTGCCAGTAGTCTCTCGGGACTAGCGGAAAACAATGAGCAGTTCTTC
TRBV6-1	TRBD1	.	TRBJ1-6	CASSKGDRAWDNSPLHF	TGTGCCAGCAGTAAAGGGGACAGGGCGTGGGATAATTCACCCCTCCACTTT
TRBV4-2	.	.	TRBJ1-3	CASSLRGGYGSGNTIYF	TGTGCCAGCAGCCTTCGGGGGGGATATGGCTCTGGAAACACCATATATTTT
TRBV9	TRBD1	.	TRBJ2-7	CASSVAEGAGLYEQYF	TGTGCCAGCAGCGTAGCTGAGGGGGCAGGACTGTACGAGCAGTACTTC
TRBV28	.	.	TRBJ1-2	CASSLAGPVGYTF	TGTGCCAGCAGTTTGGCAGGTCCGGTCGGCTACACCTTC
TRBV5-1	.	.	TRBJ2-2	CASSLFTHSTGELFF	TGCGCCAGCAGCTTGTTTACCCACAGCACCGGGGAGCTGTTTTTT
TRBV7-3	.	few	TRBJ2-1	CASSRRAYGNEQFF	TGTGCCAGCTCCCGGAGGGCCTATGGCAATGAGCAGTTCTTC
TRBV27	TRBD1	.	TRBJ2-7	CASSWTGPYEQYF	TGTGCCAGCAGTTGGACAGGGCCCTACGAGCAGTACTTC
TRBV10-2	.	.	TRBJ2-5	CASRGSQETQYF	TGCGCCAGCAGGGGCTCCCAAGAGACCCAGTACTTC
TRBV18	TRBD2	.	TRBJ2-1	CASSPVTSGGYNEQFF	TGTGCCAGCTCACCAGTAACTAGCGGGGGATACAATGAGCAGTTCTTC
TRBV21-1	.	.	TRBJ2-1	CASSRTRRGYNEQFF	TGTGCCAGCAGCAGGACTAGAAGAGGATACAATGAGCAGTTCTTC
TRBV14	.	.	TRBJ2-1	CASSQASSYNEQFF	TGTGCCAGCAGCCAAGCTAGCTCCTACAATGAGCAGTTCTTC
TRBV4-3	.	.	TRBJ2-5	CASSQDTGRGQETQYF	TGCGCCAGCAGCCAAGATACGGGTAGGGGACAAGAGACCCAGTACTTC
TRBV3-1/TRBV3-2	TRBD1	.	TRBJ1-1	CASTGGKVLNTEAFF	TGTGCCTCTACAGGGGGCAAGGTATTGAACACTGAAGCTTTCTTT
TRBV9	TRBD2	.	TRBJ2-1	CASSVGLAGYNEQFF	TGTGCCAGCAGCGTAGGGCTAGCGGGGTACAATGAGCAGTTCTTC
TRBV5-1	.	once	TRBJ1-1	CASSSRTVNTEAFF	TGCGCCAGCAGCTCACGGACAGTGAACACTGAAGCTTTCTTT
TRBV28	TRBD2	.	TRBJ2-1	CASSLSGGRGEQFF	TGTGCCAGCAGTTTATCTGGCGGGAGGGGTGAGCAGTTCTTC
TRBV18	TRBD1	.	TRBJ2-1	CASFSGRGLGEQFF	TGTGCCAGCTTTTCCGGCAGGGGGCTTGGTGAGCAGTTCTTC
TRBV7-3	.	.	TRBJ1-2	CASSLGAAYGYTF	TGTGCCAGCAGCTTAGGGGCAGCCTATGGCTACACCTTC
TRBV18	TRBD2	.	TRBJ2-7	CASSQGLAEYSYEQYF	TGTGCCAGCTCACAGGGACTAGCGGAATACTCCTACGAGCAGTACTTC
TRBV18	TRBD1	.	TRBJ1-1	CASERQGMNTEAFF	TGTGCCAGCGAACGACAGGGCATGAACACTGAAGCTTTCTTT
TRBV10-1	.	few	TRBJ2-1	CASPSPINDRQVNEQFF	TGCGCCAGCCCGAGCCCCATCAACGACAGGCAGGTCAATGAGCAGTTCTTC
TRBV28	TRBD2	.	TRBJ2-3	CASSSPSGRASTDTQYF	TGTGCCAGCAGTTCCCCTAGCGGGAGAGCTAGCACAGATACGCAGTATTTT
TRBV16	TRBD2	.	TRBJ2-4	CASSQSPTSGSHKNIQYF	TGTGCCAGCAGCCAATCCCCTACTAGCGGGAGTCACAAAAACATTCAGTACTTC
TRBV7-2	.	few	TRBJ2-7	CASSGRVGSYEQYF	TGTGCCAGCAGCGGCAGGGTTGGCTCCTACGAGCAGTACTTC